Following are 31 T cell receptor beta chains from one sample sequenced in a study of T cell responses to AZD1222 COVID-19 vaccine. Using immunoSEQ multiplex PCR, the repertoire was profiled, and TCRdb retains in-frame clones only, with some absent. The table includes 100,000 to 150,000 clones, approximately 91% detected once. The sample here was peripheral blood, taken on day 0 of AZD1222 vaccination. The receptors here all came from an adult in good health.

The chain has TRBV29-1 and TRBJ2-7; TRBD2 matches at 13 bases. V trimming: 0 bases; J trimming: 3 bases; junction bases outside the gene matches: 2. From germline, CDR1 is SQVTM and CDR2 ANQGSEA. This CDR3 has 15 residues. The CDR3 DNA reads TGCAGCGTTGAAGACCGGACTAGCGGGAGCTACGAGCAGTACTTC. Translation: CSVEDRTSGSYEQYF.

CDR3 nucleotide sequence: TGCGCCAGCAAAAGCGGACAGCTCACAGATACGCAGTATTTT. Translated: CASKSGQLTDTQYF. The V and J genes are TRBV5-1 and TRBJ2-3, with a tentative D call TRBD1 (6 bases). From germline, CDR1 is SGHRS and CDR2 YFSETQ. V was shortened by 6 bases and J by 2 bases, with 13 bases between the two germline ends. This CDR3 region has 14 residues.

V and J are TRBV5-1 and TRBJ2-7; no clear D gene. The ends were cut back, 1 base at V and 5 bases at J, with 19 bases in the middle. The CDR3 is 16 residues long. Germline V gene lookup returns CDR1 SGHRS and CDR2 YFSETQ. The CDR3, as DNA: TGCGCCAGCAGCTTGACCCTCGGAACCCTGGGGAACGAGCAGTACTTC. Translation gives CASSLTLGTLGNEQYF.

This chain uses TRBV9 with TRBJ2-7, with 10 bases aligning to TRBD1. V lost 4 bases, J lost 3 bases, and 10 bases stayed unmatched. CDR1 is SGDLS and CDR2 is YYNGEE in the germline V gene. CDR3 length equals 16 residues. This CDR3 reads CASSTGQGQGNYEQYF. The CDR3 DNA reads TGTGCCAGCAGCACAGGGCAGGGACAGGGGAACTACGAGCAGTACTTC.

In its sample, this clone was seen once. The chain links TRBV6-1 to TRBJ2-7; D not resolved. The length of the CDR3 is 15 residues. Germline V gene sequence: CDR1 MNHNS, CDR2 SASEGT. V shed 0 bases and J shed 3 bases, with 12 bases lying between them. This chain's CDR3 is CASSEALGPIYEQYF. Written as DNA, the CDR3 is TGTGCCAGCAGTGAAGCCCTGGGCCCAATCTACGAGCAGTACTTC.

The chain is built from TRBV5-1 and TRBJ2-2; D may be TRBD1 or TRBD2 (5 bases each). Looked up from germline, CDR1 is SGHRS and CDR2 is YFSETQ. This CDR3 comprises 17 residues. V was trimmed by 0 bases and J by 0 bases, leaving 12 bases between them. The DNA for the CDR3 is TGCGCCAGCAGCTTGGTGAGGGGCAGAGCGAACACCGGGGAGCTGTTTTTT. It specifies CASSLVRGRANTGELFF.

J is TRBJ1-5 and V is TRBV19; tentative D call: TRBD1 (5 bases). Per the germline V gene, CDR1 is LNHDA and CDR2 is SQIVND (reference sequence). The CDR3 runs 15 residues. Trimming shortened V by 4 bases and J by 3 bases, and 13 bases separated the two germline ends. The CDR3 DNA follows: TGTGCCAGTAGTACATTCCAGGGTACCAATCAGCCCCAGCATTTT. Amino acid sequence: CASSTFQGTNQPQHF.

The V call is TRBV5-1, the J call TRBJ2-3; TRBD2 matches 8 bases. The ends lost 8 bases at V and 3 bases at J; junction bases unmatched: 8. Germline CDR1 SGHRS, CDR2 YFSETQ. The CDR3 has 14 residues. Here the CDR3 reads CASTRGGPTDTQYF. DNA of the CDR3: TGCGCCAGTACCCGGGGGGGGCCGACAGATACGCAGTATTTT.

This clone was recorded only once. The CDR3 region is CASSQVWGTVNEKLFF. CDR3 nucleotide sequence: TGTGCCAGCAGCCAAGTTTGGGGAACTGTGAATGAAAAACTGTTTTTT. The chain uses TRBV3-1 (or the pseudogene TRBV3-2) and TRBJ1-4; the D is unclear. V was pared by 1 base and J by 5 bases, with 14 bases between. Germline CDR1 and CDR2: LGHDT and YNNKEL (reference sequence). The CDR3 runs 16 residues.

CDR3 sequence (DNA): TGTGCCAGTTGGAACAGGGGGACGGGCTATGGCTACACCTTC. This translates into CASWNRGTGYGYTF. This rearrangement joins TRBV19 to TRBJ1-2, with TRBD1 matching 8 bases. Germline V CDR1 and CDR2: LNHDA, SQIVND (reference sequence). V dropped 8 bases and J dropped 4; count of bases not matched to a gene: 9. The length of the CDR3 is 14 residues.

The V gene is TRBV19, the J gene TRBJ2-1, with a tentative D call TRBD2 (5 bases). Germline loops: CDR1 LNHDA, CDR2 SQIVND (reference sequence). The CDR3 covers 15 residues. V lost 4 bases, J lost 2 bases, and 12 bases lay in between. This CDR3 reads CASSTSGLPYNEQFF. As DNA, the CDR3 is TGTGCCAGTAGTACAAGCGGCCTCCCCTACAATGAGCAGTTCTTC.

The chain employs TRBV5-6 and TRBJ2-2; a possible D gene is TRBD2 (5 bases). Germline CDR1 SGHDT, CDR2 YYEEEE. The V and J ends lost 4 bases and 5 bases respectively, with 15 bases between them. The CDR3 runs 15 residues. Here the CDR3 reads CASSRLDGETGELFF. In DNA, the CDR3 is TGTGCCAGCAGCAGGTTGGACGGGGAAACCGGGGAGCTGTTTTTT.

The CDR3 DNA reads TGTGCCAGCAGCTTGGGACTAGCGGGAGGTAACACAGATACGCAGTATTTT. Translated, it gives CASSLGLAGGNTDTQYF. This rearrangement joins TRBV3-1 (or the pseudogene TRBV3-2) to TRBJ2-3, with 15 positions matching TRBD2. Germline CDR1 reads LGHDT; CDR2 reads YNNKEL (reference sequence). The trim removed 5 bases at V and 2 bases at J, leaving 5 bases unmatched. The length of the CDR3 is 17 residues.

The chain employs TRBV5-1 and TRBJ2-7; D uncertain. The ends were cut back, 2 bases at V and 0 bases at J, with 9 bases in the middle. Germline V gene lookup returns CDR1 SGHRS and CDR2 YFSETQ. The CDR3 length is 14 residues. The CDR3 DNA follows: TGCGCCAGCAGCTTAACGGAAAGCTCCTACGAGCAGTACTTC. Translation gives CASSLTESSYEQYF.

V and J are TRBV4-3 and TRBJ2-3; a weak D match, TRBD1 (6 bases). V was trimmed by 0 bases and J by 0 bases, leaving 16 bases between them. The CDR3 covers 18 residues. In germline, CDR1 is LGHNA, CDR2 YSLEER. CDR3 amino acids: CASSQESQGQSSTDTQYF. CDR3 nucleotides: TGCGCCAGCAGCCAAGAGTCGCAGGGGCAATCTAGCACAGATACGCAGTATTTT.

This rearrangement joins TRBV19 to TRBJ1-2, with 7 positions matching TRBD1. The CDR3 covers 13 residues. V trimming: 6 bases; J trimming: 4 bases; junction bases outside the gene matches: 5. CDR1 is LNHDA, CDR2 SQIVND, per germline (reference sequence). This CDR3 is CASSLGGGYGYTF. DNA of the CDR3: TGTGCCAGTAGCCTAGGGGGCGGCTATGGCTACACCTTC.

The rearrangement links TRBV5-1 to TRBJ2-1, with D perhaps TRBD2 (6 bases). This CDR3 region has 13 residues. Germline V CDR1 and CDR2: SGHRS, YFSETQ. V lost 0 bases, J lost 10 bases, and 11 bases lay in between. This chain's CDR3 is CASSLATRGEQFF. The CDR3 bases are TGCGCCAGCAGCTTGGCAACCCGGGGGGAGCAGTTCTTC.

CDR3 in amino acids: CASSSLGQPQHF. In DNA, the CDR3 is TGTGCCAGCAGCTCCCTAGGGCAGCCCCAGCATTTT. The chain couples TRBV7-9 to TRBJ1-5, with D uncertain. The germline V and J ends were trimmed by 4 bases and 7 bases, with 8 bases remaining between them. Germline values: CDR1 SEHNR, CDR2 FQNEAQ (reference sequence). The CDR3 extends over 12 amino acids.

V gene TRBV10-3 combines with J gene TRBJ2-7; TRBD1 agrees at 10 bases. This CDR3 is built from 14 residues. After removal of 4 bases from V and 4 bases from J, the junction contained 4 bases not matched to a gene. CDR1 and CDR2 from the germline V gene are ENHRY and SYGVKD. DNA of the CDR3: TGTGCCATCAGTGCGGACAGGGGGGTATACGAGCAGTACTTC. Its protein is CAISADRGVYEQYF.

The chain is built from TRBV15 and TRBJ1-2; weak D call: TRBD1 (5 bases). Trimming took off 0 bases at V and 8 bases at J, with 19 bases between the two ends. The CDR3 is made up of 16 amino acids. Germline V gene sequence: CDR1 LNHNV, CDR2 YYDKDF (reference sequence). CDR3 residues: CATSRDVYEAGQGYTF. The CDR3 region has the DNA TGTGCCACCAGCAGAGATGTGTACGAAGCAGGGCAGGGCTACACCTTC.

CDR3: CASRGLASIQYF. CDR3 DNA sequence: TGTGCCAGCAGAGGACTAGCCAGTATTCAGTACTTC. The chain uses TRBV2 and TRBJ2-4; 8 bases align to TRBD2. V was clipped by 6 bases and J by 10 bases; unmatched bases: 5. This CDR3 region has 12 residues. The germline V gene encodes CDR1 SNHLY and CDR2 FYNNEI.

J is TRBJ1-2 and V is TRBV6-2 or TRBV6-3; possible D gene TRBD1, 6 bases. Germline V CDR1 and CDR2: MNHEY, SVGEGT. V lost 4 bases and J lost 4, with 10 bases in between. This CDR3 has 13 residues. The CDR3 DNA reads TGTGCCAGCAGTTCGGACAGTCGCTATGGCTACACCTTC. Protein: CASSSDSRYGYTF.

This clone was seen a single time. V usage is TRBV19 and J usage is TRBJ1-2; 7 positions match TRBD1. CDR1 is LNHDA and CDR2 is SQIVND in the germline V gene (reference sequence). The CDR3 covers 13 residues. V was pared by 5 bases and J by 3 bases, with 3 bases of the junction left unmatched. CDR3 region: CASSPQGDYGYTF. The CDR3 coding sequence is TGTGCCAGTAGTCCTCAGGGGGACTATGGCTACACCTTC. The variable domain in full, with the rest retrieved from reference TRBV19 and TRBJ1-2, is DGGITQSPKYLFRKEGQNVTLSCEQNLNHDAMYWYRQDPGQGLRLIYYSQIVNDFQKGDIAEGYSVSREKKESFPLTVTSAQKNPTAFYLCASSPQGDYGYTFGSGTRLTVV.

The V gene is TRBV27, the J gene TRBJ1-1; 7 bases align to TRBD1. Looked up from germline, CDR1 is MNHEY and CDR2 is SMNVEV (reference sequence). The junction had 10 bases not matched to a gene; V was cut back by 7 bases and J by 2 bases. This CDR3 has 15 residues. The CDR3 sequence: CASTPGGKVNTEAFF. CDR3 sequence (DNA): TGTGCCAGCACCCCAGGGGGGAAGGTCAACACTGAAGCTTTCTTT.

The CDR3 is CASSSQGQGTLHF. The CDR3 region has the DNA TGTGCCAGCAGTTCTCAGGGTCAAGGCACCCTCCACTTT. The V gene is TRBV12-3 or TRBV12-4, the J gene TRBJ1-6; the D gene is possibly TRBD1 (5 bases). The CDR3 has 13 residues. Trimming shortened V by 4 bases and J by 14 bases, and 15 bases separated the two germline ends.

The chain combines TRBV7-2 with TRBJ1-3; D is ambiguous. From germline, CDR1 is SGHTA and CDR2 FQGNSA. Trimming removed 1 base from V and 2 bases from J, with 9 bases in between. The CDR3 spans 15 residues. Here the CDR3 reads CASSLVSGAGNTIYF. CDR3 nucleotides: TGTGCCAGCAGCTTAGTCTCCGGGGCTGGAAACACCATATATTTT.

This clone showed up just once. This chain links TRBV6-2 or TRBV6-3 with TRBJ1-2, with D maybe TRBD1 (5 bases). The CDR3 runs to 12 residues. V lost 6 bases, J lost 8 bases, and 13 bases lay in between. Germline values: CDR1 MNHEY, CDR2 SVGEGT. The CDR3: CASSRRGDGYTF. DNA for the CDR3: TGTGCCAGCAGCCGCCGGGGGGACGGCTACACCTTC.

The chain carries TRBV4-2 and TRBJ2-7; D might be TRBD2 (6 bases). V was pared by 1 base and J by 6 bases, with 19 bases between. CDR1 is LGHNA and CDR2 is YNFKEQ in the germline V gene. This CDR3 contains 16 residues. CDR3: CASSQGRRLASAEQYF. The DNA of the CDR3 is TGTGCCAGCAGCCAAGGTCGGCGTCTAGCGAGCGCCGAGCAGTACTTC.

V usage is TRBV28 and J usage is TRBJ1-3; perhaps TRBD1 as D (5 bases). Germline V gene lookup returns CDR1 MDHEN and CDR2 SYDVKM. The CDR3 sequence is 14 residues long. The ends were cut back, 2 bases at V and 0 bases at J, with 5 bases in the middle. The CDR3 is CASSLGGSGNTIYF. CDR3 nucleotides: TGTGCCAGCAGTTTAGGGGGCTCTGGAAACACCATATATTTT.

The sample holds one count of this clone. The chain uses TRBV7-8 and TRBJ2-7, with 12 bases lining up with TRBD2. Looked up from germline, CDR1 is SGHVS and CDR2 is FQNEAQ. V shed 4 bases and J 5 bases; nucleotides not matched to a gene: 12. There are 17 residues in the CDR3. Here the CDR3 DNA reads TGTGCCAGCAGCTCCCGCGATGGGACTAGCGGGTTCGACGAGCAGTACTTC. Its protein is CASSSRDGTSGFDEQYF.

The genes are TRBV12-3 or TRBV12-4 and TRBJ2-7; unclear D gene. Trimming took 8 bases from V and 1 from J, leaving 12 bases between them. This CDR3 is 13 amino acids long. CDR3: CASSSDTSYEQYF. As DNA, the CDR3 is TGTGCCAGCTCCTCTGACACATCCTACGAGCAGTACTTC.